This T cell receptor beta chain came from a study of chemoradiotherapy in HPV16-positive cancers. Study-level findings and limits: Functional assays defining HPV-specific T cells used only a couple of HPV16-positive patients.

The protocol was immunoSEQ multiplex PCR, while the TCRdb copy is restricted to in-frame clones and leaves out a portion. The sample holds around 3,700 clones, 79% seen once. Concerning this clone itself: The antigen is not known.

V was cut by 7 bases and J by 0 bases, with 15 bases left in between. The CDR3 length is 16 residues. In germline, CDR1 is LNHDA, CDR2 SQIVND (reference sequence). The receptor comes from a human donor with HPV-associated anogenital cancer. The input for sequencing was tumor tissue, taken from a patient who underwent chemoradiotherapy. The chain joins TRBV19 to TRBJ2-2, with D hard to call. This CDR3 is CASKIGSVTNTGELFF. The CDR3 coding sequence is TGTGCCAGTAAAATTGGGTCTGTTACGAACACCGGGGAGCTGTTTTTT.